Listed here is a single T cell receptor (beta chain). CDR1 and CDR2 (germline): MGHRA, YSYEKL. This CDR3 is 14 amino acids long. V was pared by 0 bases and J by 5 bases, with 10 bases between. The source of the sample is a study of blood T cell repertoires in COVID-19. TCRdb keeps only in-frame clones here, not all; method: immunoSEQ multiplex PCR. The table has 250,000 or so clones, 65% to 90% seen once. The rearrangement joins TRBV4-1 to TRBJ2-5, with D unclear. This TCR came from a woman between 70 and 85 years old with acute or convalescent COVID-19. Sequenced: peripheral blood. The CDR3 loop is CASSQEWAKETQYF. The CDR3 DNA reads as TGCGCCAGCAGCCAAGAATGGGCGAAGGAGACCCAGTACTTC.